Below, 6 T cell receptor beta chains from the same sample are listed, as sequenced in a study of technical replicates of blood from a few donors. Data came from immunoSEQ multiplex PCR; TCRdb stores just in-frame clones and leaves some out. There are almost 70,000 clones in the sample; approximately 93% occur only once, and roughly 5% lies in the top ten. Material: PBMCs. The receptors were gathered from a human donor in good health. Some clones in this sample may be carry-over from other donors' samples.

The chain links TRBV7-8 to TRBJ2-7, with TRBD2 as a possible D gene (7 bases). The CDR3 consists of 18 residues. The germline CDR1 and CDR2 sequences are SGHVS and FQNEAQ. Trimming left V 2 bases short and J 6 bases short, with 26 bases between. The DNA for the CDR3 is TGTGCCAGCAGCTTAAATACCGGGACCACGGGGAGGGGGACCGAGCAGTACTTC. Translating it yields CASSLNTGTTGRGTEQYF.

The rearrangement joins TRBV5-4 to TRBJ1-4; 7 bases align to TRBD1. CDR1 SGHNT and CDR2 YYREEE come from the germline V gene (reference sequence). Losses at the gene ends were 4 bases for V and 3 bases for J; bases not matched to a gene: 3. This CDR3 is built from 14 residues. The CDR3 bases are TGTGCCAGCAGCACAGGGACAGCTAATGAAAAACTGTTTTTT. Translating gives CASSTGTANEKLFF.

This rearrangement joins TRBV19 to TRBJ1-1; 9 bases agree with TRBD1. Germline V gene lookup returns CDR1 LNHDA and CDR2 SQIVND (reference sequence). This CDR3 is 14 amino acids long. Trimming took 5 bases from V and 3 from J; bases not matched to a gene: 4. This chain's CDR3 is CASSPWTGDTEAFF. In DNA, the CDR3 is TGTGCCAGTAGTCCCTGGACAGGGGACACTGAAGCTTTCTTT.

DNA for the CDR3: TGTGCCAGCAGCGCAAACAGGGGTTACACGCAGTATTTT. Translating gives CASSANRGYTQYF. V and J are TRBV7-7 and TRBJ2-3, with TRBD1 matching over 7 bases. CDR1 is SSHAT and CDR2 is FNYEAQ in the germline V gene (reference sequence). J was trimmed by 9 bases and V by 5 bases; bases with no gene match: 8. This CDR3 spans 13 amino acids.

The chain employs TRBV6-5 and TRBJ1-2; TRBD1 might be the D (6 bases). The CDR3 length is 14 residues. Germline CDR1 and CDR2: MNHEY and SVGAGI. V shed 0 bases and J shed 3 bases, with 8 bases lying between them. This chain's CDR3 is CASSYSRGHYGYTF. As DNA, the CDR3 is TGTGCCAGCAGTTACTCGCGGGGGCACTATGGCTACACCTTC.

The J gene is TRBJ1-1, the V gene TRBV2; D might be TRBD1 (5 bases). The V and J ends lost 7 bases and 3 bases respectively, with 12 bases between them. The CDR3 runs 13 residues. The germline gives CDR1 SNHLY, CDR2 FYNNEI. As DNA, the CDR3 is TGTGCCAGCACGGGGGAAATACACACTGAAGCTTTCTTT. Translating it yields CASTGEIHTEAFF.